This T cell receptor (beta chain) was profiled in a study of cytomegalovirus exposure and HLA in healthy donors. Study-wide context: The approximately 120 validation repertoires used the same platform as the roughly 620 first-cohort repertoires, a later analysis reported. Study observations and caveats: One later analysis, an examination of the roughly 130 validation repertoires, found that first-cohort TCR clusters tended to co-occur in them. Among the CMV-associated chains, a few were confirmed in vitro as specific for CMV antigens.

This clone has just one count. The antigen remains unidentified. Sequencing was performed with immunoSEQ multiplex PCR; in TCRdb, only in-frame clones are kept and a portion is missing. Of roughly 200,000 clones listed, 81% are singletons. The donors were part of the validation cohort of roughly 110 subjects. That cohort was separate from the first cohort, which comprised 666 subjects. This sequence originates from a woman aged 30 to 39 in good health and CMV-seronegative. Sample: PBMCs.

The CDR3 reads CASSPGAAQETQYF. Written as DNA, the CDR3 is TGCGCCAGCAGCCCCGGAGCGGCTCAAGAGACCCAGTACTTC. The chain carries TRBV5-1 and TRBJ2-5, with TRBD2 as a possible D gene (5 bases). Trimming shortened V by 4 bases and J by 2 bases, and 12 bases separated the two germline ends. Germline lookup yields CDR1 SGHRS and CDR2 YFSETQ. The CDR3 has 14 residues.